What follows are 15 T cell receptor beta chains derived from one specimen sequenced in a study of blood T cells in healthy people across ages. Combining a sample-barcoded 5' primer with a J-beta primer mix, a second PCR ran for roughly 7 to 12 cycles. TCRdb re-analysed the 5' RACE reads in MiXCR, keeping a single row per CDR3 protein. This sample has under 1,100,000 distinct CDR3 sequences, with under 30% found just once. These sequences were also reported in another study, on T cells of mothers and their children.

The sequenced material came from blood. The source of these receptors is a girl between 2 and 10 years old in good health.

This rearrangement joins TRBV6-6 to TRBJ2-5; TRBD2 matches at 7 bases. The better agreement between TRBJ2-7 and the DNA end casts doubt on the J call. The CDR3 sequence is 15 residues long. Germline values: CDR1 MNHNY, CDR2 SVGAGI (reference sequence). CDR3 bases: TGTGCCAGCAGTATCACAGGTCCCCGGGGGGACGAGCAGTACTTC. Translation: CASSITGPRGDEQYF.

This clonotype was found once. The chain recombines TRBV24-1 with TRBJ2-2, with D maybe TRBD2 (6 bases). The germline V gene encodes CDR1 KGHDR and CDR2 SFDVKD. CDR3 length equals 15 residues. The V end was cut by 2 bases, the J end by 5 bases, with 11 bases between. The CDR3 loop reads CATSDSGRGTGELFF. Written as DNA, the CDR3 is TGTGCCACCAGTGATTCGGGACGGGGGACCGGGGAGCTGTTTTTT.

The chain couples TRBV7-8 to TRBJ2-1; possible D gene TRBD2, 6 bases. CDR3 length equals 17 residues. Germline CDR1 SGHVS, CDR2 FQNEAQ. V lost 1 base, J lost 12 bases, and 25 bases lay in between. CDR3 region: CASSLVYERVEGLGQFF. The CDR3 DNA sequence: TGTGCCAGCAGCTTAGTGTACGAGAGGGTGGAGGGGCTCGGGCAGTTCTTC.

Only a few counts were recorded for this clonotype. This sequence joins TRBV19 and TRBJ2-1; 7 bases are shared with TRBD1. The end of the DNA is better explained by TRBJ2-5, so the J call may be wrong. The CDR3 runs to 13 residues. Germline CDR1 is LNHDA and CDR2 is SQIVND (reference sequence). The DNA for the CDR3 is TGTGCCAGTAGTATGGGACAGCAAGAGACCCAGTACTTC. Translation: CASSMGQQETQYF.

The chain is built from TRBV6-5 and TRBJ2-5; 9 positions agree with TRBD2. The germline V gene encodes CDR1 MNHEY and CDR2 SVGAGI. V shed 2 bases, J shed 3 bases, and the junction held 7 bases outside the gene matches. The CDR3 has 16 amino acids. CDR3 coding DNA: TGTGCCAGCAGTTACGAAAGTAGCGGGGGAGAAGAGACCCAGTACTTC. Its protein product is CASSYESSGGEETQYF.

This clonotype showed up many times. This sequence joins TRBV7-9 and TRBJ2-5, with 7 bases identical to TRBD2. J gave up 1 base and V 2 bases, and 1 base lay outside the gene matches. The CDR3 contains 14 residues. Germline V gene sequence: CDR1 SEHNR, CDR2 FQNEAQ (reference sequence). The chain's CDR3 is CASSLSGIQETQYF. The CDR3 nucleotides read TGTGCCAGCAGCTTAAGCGGGATCCAAGAGACCCAGTACTTC.

The V and J genes are TRBV27 and TRBJ2-1; D is perhaps TRBD1 (6 bases). The closer fit of TRBJ2-7 to the DNA end suggests the J call may be wrong. Looked up from germline, CDR1 is MNHEY and CDR2 is SMNVEV (reference sequence). CDR3 size: 15 residues. CDR3: CASSTGHLFSYEQYF. For the CDR3, the DNA is TGTGCCAGCAGCACGGGACACCTCTTCTCCTACGAGCAGTACTTC.

J is TRBJ2-2 and V is TRBV24-1, with D possibly matching TRBD1 (5 bases). This CDR3 comprises 13 residues. The V gene's germline CDR1 is KGHDR and CDR2 SFDVKD. The V end was cut by 0 bases, the J end by 7 bases, with 5 bases between. The CDR3 loop is CATSDLRGGELFF. In DNA form, the CDR3 reads TGTGCCACCAGTGATTTGAGGGGCGGGGAGCTGTTTTTT.

The rearrangement uses TRBV11-2 and TRBJ2-5; D may be TRBD2 (5 bases). The length of the CDR3 is 16 residues. Germline CDR1 reads SGHAT; CDR2 reads FQNNGV. The ends were cut back, 1 base at V and 1 base at J, with 13 bases in the middle. The CDR3: CASSLAGSASQETQYF. In DNA, the CDR3 is TGTGCCAGCAGCTTAGCGGGATCGGCAAGCCAAGAGACCCAGTACTTC.

The chain employs TRBV6-5 and TRBJ1-1; perhaps TRBD1 as D (5 bases). There are 13 residues in the CDR3. CDR1 and CDR2 from the germline V gene are MNHEY and SVGAGI. With 2 bases removed from V and 10 bases from J, the gap between germline ends came to 14 bases. In DNA form, the CDR3 reads TGTGCCAGCAGTTACAAAGGGGAAATAGGAGCTTTCTTT. Translating gives CASSYKGEIGAFF.

Details on this clonotype: The CDR3 end shows no conserved phenylalanine or tryptophan, and so a read error is likely. The CDR3 nucleotides read TGTGCCAGCAGTTTGGGAAATAATTCACCCCTCCACCTT. This codes for CASSLGNNSPLHL. The chain has TRBV12-3 or TRBV12-4 and TRBJ1-6, with D hard to call. This CDR3 spans 13 amino acids. V shed 3 bases and J shed 5 bases, with 5 bases lying between them.

In this sample, this clonotype turned up a few times. CDR3 sequence (DNA): TGTGCCACTCAACCCGGGGAGGGCCTTGTGATTTATGAGCAGTTCTTC. It is translated as CATQPGEGLVIYEQFF. V and J are TRBV15 and TRBJ2-1, with 7 nucleotides matching TRBD2. Germline V lookup: CDR1 LNHNV, CDR2 YYDKDF (reference sequence). Unmatched junction bases numbered 19, after V lost 9 bases and J lost 8 bases. CDR3 length: 16 amino acids.

This clonotype was seen a handful of times. In DNA form, the CDR3 reads TGCGCCAGCAGCTTGATATTGGGTAGGGCCTACGAGCAGTACTTC. Translated: CASSLILGRAYEQYF. The rearrangement uses TRBV5-1 and TRBJ2-7; no clear D gene. This CDR3 has 15 amino acids. Germline assignment: CDR1 SGHRS and CDR2 YFSETQ. Trimming shortened V by 1 base and J by 2 bases, and 13 bases separated the two germline ends.

This rearrangement joins TRBV7-2 to TRBJ1-2; D call uncertain. This CDR3 is 16 amino acids long. The V end lost 3 bases, the J end lost 1 base, and 15 bases lay between the germline ends. CDR1 and CDR2 (germline): SGHTA, FQGNSA. The CDR3 is CASSLAQSRDNYGYTF. The CDR3 region has the DNA TGTGCCAGCAGCTTGGCCCAAAGTAGGGATAACTATGGCTACACCTTC.

This clonotype appeared a few times. The CDR3 is CSAIQGAGGTGELFF. Here the CDR3 DNA reads TGCAGTGCGATCCAAGGGGCGGGCGGCACCGGGGAGCTGTTTTTT. This chain connects TRBV20-1 to TRBJ2-2; D may correspond to TRBD1 or TRBD2 (5 bases each). Germline CDR1 reads DFQATT; CDR2 reads SNEGSKA (reference sequence). The CDR3 is made up of 15 amino acids. V shed 6 bases and J shed 4 bases, with 18 bases lying between them.